The clone carrying this T cell receptor (beta chain) has only a few counts. Its antigen remains unidentified. The PCR ran on 60 Vbeta and 13 Jbeta primers. Sequencing used immunoSEQ multiplex PCR; TCRdb keeps in-frame clones, though not all of them. The table has tens of thousands of clones, 75% to 85% seen once; the top ten hold 6.5% to 8.5%. This record comes from a study of cytomegalovirus exposure and HLA in healthy donors. Trimming at V came to 0 bases and at J to 4 bases, leaving 6 bases not matched to a gene. From germline, CDR1 is SGDLS and CDR2 YYNGEE. The CDR3 covers 16 residues. Study-wide results and caveats: The classifier reportedly diagnosed cytomegalovirus status with high specificity and sensitivity. Fewer N-insertions (relative to the approximately 670-donor mean) were reportedly seen in an Asian-associated ancestry cluster in a later analysis.

Healthy people donating bone marrow made up the donors. Sequenced sample: PBMCs. The chain employs TRBV9 and TRBJ2-3; the match to TRBD2 covers 9 bases. This sequence was found in a man between 18 and 35 years old in good health and CMV-seropositive. CDR3 coding DNA: TGTGCCAGCAGCGTAGGCGGCGGGGGGGCGGCAGATACGCAGTATTTT. This sequence encodes CASSVGGGGAADTQYF.